Described below is a single T cell receptor (beta chain) sequence and its context. This receptor's antigen is unknown. No quality values exist for individual bases; no much larger clone is one base distant. TCRbeta CDR3 regions were amplified from genomic DNA by means of the immunoSEQ Assay, a bias-controlled multiplex PCR. In the original analysis: Nucleated cell counts per sample were estimated from amplification of reference gene primers within the assay. To quantify the absolute abundance of each unique TCRbeta CDR3 rearrangement, sequence reads were collapsed and filtered. For each sample, productive Simpson clonality was calculated as the square root of Simpson's diversity index across productive rearrangements. Drawn from immuneACCESS, this table holds only the in-frame rearrangements with V and J called that TCRdb kept. Clones are partly lost; checked studies trace under half to an unresolved V gene and leave the rest unexplained. V, J and clone size were drawn from that table, and D and trimming were deduced from the DNA. The sample table lists hundreds of thousands of clones, around 88% of them with a count of one. The top ten clones comprise about 9.3% of the sample.

The sample comes from a study of blood T cell repertoires in COVID-19 (TCRdb year 2020). The study in broad terms: Samples from collaborators originated in the United States, Italy and Spain and spanned both the acute and convalescent phases of COVID-19. The prospective study material was composed of cDNA or gDNA derived from T cells, B-cell-depleted T cells, or PBMCs. The repertoires were released in a freely available public database meant as a resource for research on the immune response to SARS-CoV-2. The samples were drawn from two sources: the first 160 participants of the ongoing ImmuneRACE study, and 1,000 to 1,500 subjects contributed by 6 global collaborators. Sample metadata almost always included a de-identified subject ID, COVID-19 status, age in years and sex. Subjects who had been exposed to COVID-19, were actively infected with it, or had recovered from it provided the deeply sampled blood TCRbeta repertoires that made up the dataset. Where HLA class I and class II types were available, the types were taken from metadata supplied by the sample provider, not from assay-based typing. Beyond this particular receptor, the publication reports: The amount of clinical and demographic metadata varied by source and participant and was provided uncurated.

In the prospective study, participants were about 18 to 100 years old, resided in around 25 geographic areas of the United States, and were enrolled through a virtual design. To assign participants to cohorts, the prospective study relied on clinical history that participants themselves reported in a screening survey and a study questionnaire. Recovered participants in ImmuneRACE Cohort 3 were defined by two consecutive negative NP/OP PCR tests, clearance by a healthcare professional, or resolution of symptoms. Each participant in the prospective study had whole blood, serum and a nasopharyngeal or oropharyngeal swab collected by mobile phlebotomists. Prospective study participants could optionally give additional blood draws and questionnaires over an approximately two-month period. Before DNA extraction, prospective study blood samples were shipped either frozen or at room temperature. CDR1 and CDR2 are drawn from the germline V gene (reference sequence): LGHDT, YNNKEL. The CDR3 contains 15 residues, cysteine and phenylalanine counted. The kept DNA is CDR3 alone, 45 bases in frame from the first base. Between the V and J ends, shortened by 2 bases and 6 bases respectively, the junction contains 16 bases.

The specimen sequenced was PBMCs or T cells enriched from blood (not recorded which). The source is a man in his forties who had recovered from COVID-19. This sequence uses TRBV3-1 (or the pseudogene TRBV3-2) and TRBJ1-2; matching of 5 bases hints at TRBD1 as the D gene. This receptor has the CDR3 CASSQIVSGRDGYTF. The DNA reads as follows: TGTGCCAGCAGCCAAATAGTATCAGGGCGCGATGGCTACACCTTC.